This record looks at one TCR beta chain sequence and its context. Its antigen remains unidentified. CDR3 size: 15 residues. Between the trimmed V and J ends, which lost 0 bases and 7 bases, there was a span of 17 bases. Looked up from germline, CDR1 is SGDLS and CDR2 is YYNGEE. The data stem from a study of cytomegalovirus exposure and HLA in healthy donors. Study-wide results and limits: In a later analysis, V- and J-gene trimming of beta chains associated with a DCLRE1C missense variant, replicated independently.

Amplification used 60 Vbeta primers and 13 Jbeta primers. Repertoires were generated with immunoSEQ multiplex PCR, while TCRdb's copy carries only in-frame clones and drops some. The sample consists of about 130,000 clones, roughly a tenth of them appearing once. The V and J genes are TRBV9 and TRBJ2-7; TRBD2 might be the D (6 bases). This sequence originates from a woman aged 18-35 years in good health and CMV-seropositive. Source material: PBMCs. The CDR3 region is CASSVAQGTAGEQYF. The CDR3 DNA reads as TGTGCCAGCAGCGTAGCTCAAGGGACGGCGGGAGAGCAGTACTTC.